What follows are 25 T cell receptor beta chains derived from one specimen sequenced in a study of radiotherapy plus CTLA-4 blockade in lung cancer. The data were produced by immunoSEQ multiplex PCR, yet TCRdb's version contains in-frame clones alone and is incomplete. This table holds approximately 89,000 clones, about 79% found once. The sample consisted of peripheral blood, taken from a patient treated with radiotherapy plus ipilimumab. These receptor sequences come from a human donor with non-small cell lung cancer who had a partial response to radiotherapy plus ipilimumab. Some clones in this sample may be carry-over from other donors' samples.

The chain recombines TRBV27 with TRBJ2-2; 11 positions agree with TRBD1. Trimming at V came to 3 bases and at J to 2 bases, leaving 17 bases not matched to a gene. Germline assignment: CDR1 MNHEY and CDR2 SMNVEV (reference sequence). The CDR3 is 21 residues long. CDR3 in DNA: TGTGCCAGCAGTTTTCGAGGCGGGACAGGGGGTTTTCCATTAAACACCGGGGAGCTGTTTTTT. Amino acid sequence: CASSFRGGTGGFPLNTGELFF.

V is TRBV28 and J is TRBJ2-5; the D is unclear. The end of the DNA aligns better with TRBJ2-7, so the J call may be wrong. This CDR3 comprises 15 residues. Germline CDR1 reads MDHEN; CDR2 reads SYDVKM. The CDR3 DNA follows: TGTGCCAGCAGTTTACGTTCCAGCGCGAGCTACGAGCAGTACTTC. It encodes CASSLRSSASYEQYF.

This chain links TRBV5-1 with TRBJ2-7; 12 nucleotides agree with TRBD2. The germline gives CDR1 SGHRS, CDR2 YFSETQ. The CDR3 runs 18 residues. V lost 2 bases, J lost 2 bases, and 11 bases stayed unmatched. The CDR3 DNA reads TGCGCCAGCAGCTTCGGAAAACTAGCGGGAGGTCCACCCTACGAGCAGTACTTC. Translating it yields CASSFGKLAGGPPYEQYF.

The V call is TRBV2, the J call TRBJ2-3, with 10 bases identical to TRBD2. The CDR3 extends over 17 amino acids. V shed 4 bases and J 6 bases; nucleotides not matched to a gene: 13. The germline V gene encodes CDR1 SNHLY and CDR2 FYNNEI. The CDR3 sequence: CASSGRGLSGRADTQYF. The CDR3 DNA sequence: TGTGCCAGCAGTGGGAGGGGACTAAGCGGGAGGGCGGATACGCAGTATTTT. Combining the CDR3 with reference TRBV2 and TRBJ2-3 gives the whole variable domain EPEVTQTPSHQVTQMGQEVILRCVPISNHLYFYWYRQILGQKVEFLVSFYNNEISEKSEIFDDQFSVERPDGSNFTLKIRSTKLEDSAMYFCASSGRGLSGRADTQYFGPGTRLTVL.

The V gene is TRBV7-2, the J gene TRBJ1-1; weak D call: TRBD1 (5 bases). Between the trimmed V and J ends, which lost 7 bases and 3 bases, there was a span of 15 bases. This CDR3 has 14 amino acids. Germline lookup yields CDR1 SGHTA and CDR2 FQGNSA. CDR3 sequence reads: CASNKPGGYTEAFF. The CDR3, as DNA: TGTGCCAGCAACAAACCTGGGGGGTACACTGAAGCTTTCTTT.

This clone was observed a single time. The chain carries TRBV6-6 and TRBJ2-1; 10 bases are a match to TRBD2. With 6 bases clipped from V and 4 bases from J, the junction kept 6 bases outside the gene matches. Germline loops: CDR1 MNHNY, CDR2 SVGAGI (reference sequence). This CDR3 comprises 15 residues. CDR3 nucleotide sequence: TGTGCCAGCAGAAGTCCGGGACTAGCGTACAATGAGCAGTTCTTC. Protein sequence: CASRSPGLAYNEQFF.

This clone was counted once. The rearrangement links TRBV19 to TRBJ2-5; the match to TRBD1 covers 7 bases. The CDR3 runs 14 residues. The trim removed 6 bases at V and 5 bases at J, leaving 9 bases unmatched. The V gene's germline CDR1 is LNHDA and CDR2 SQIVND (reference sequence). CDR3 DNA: TGTGCCAGTAGGAAGGGGGCTACGGGCGAGACCCAGTACTTC. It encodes CASRKGATGETQYF.

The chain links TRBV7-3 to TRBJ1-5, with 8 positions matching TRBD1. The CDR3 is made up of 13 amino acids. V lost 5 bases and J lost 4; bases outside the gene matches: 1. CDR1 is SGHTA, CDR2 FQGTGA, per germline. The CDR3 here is CASSRDRNQPQHF. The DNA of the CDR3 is TGTGCCAGCAGCAGGGACAGGAATCAGCCCCAGCATTTT.

CDR3 protein: CASSSQTGVYEQYF. The DNA of the CDR3 is TGTGCCAGCAGCTCGCAAACAGGGGTCTACGAGCAGTACTTC. The chain employs TRBV5-6 and TRBJ2-7, with 7 bases lining up with TRBD1. There are 14 residues in the CDR3. The V gene end was trimmed by 3 bases and the J gene end by 3 bases; junction bases not matched to a gene: 6. From germline, CDR1 is SGHDT and CDR2 YYEEEE.

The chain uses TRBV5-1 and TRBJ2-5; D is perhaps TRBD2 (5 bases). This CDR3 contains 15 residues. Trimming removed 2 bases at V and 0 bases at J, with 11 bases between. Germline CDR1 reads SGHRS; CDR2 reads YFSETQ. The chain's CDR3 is CASSFLSGYQETQYF. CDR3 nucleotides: TGCGCCAGCAGCTTTCTTTCGGGGTACCAAGAGACCCAGTACTTC.

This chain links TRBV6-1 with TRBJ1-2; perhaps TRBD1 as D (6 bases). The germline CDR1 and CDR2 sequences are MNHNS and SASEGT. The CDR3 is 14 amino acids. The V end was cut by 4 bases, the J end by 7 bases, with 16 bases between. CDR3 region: CASSGPAGATGYTF. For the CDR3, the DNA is TGTGCCAGCAGTGGGCCGGCGGGGGCAACTGGCTACACCTTC.

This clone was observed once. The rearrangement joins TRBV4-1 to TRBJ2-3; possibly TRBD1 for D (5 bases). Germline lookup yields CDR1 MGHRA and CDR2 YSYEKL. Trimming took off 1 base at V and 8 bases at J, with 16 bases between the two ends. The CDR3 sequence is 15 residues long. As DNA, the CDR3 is TGCGCCAGCAGCCAAGCTGGGGCTGTGGTGGGTACGCAGTATTTT. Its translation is CASSQAGAVVGTQYF.

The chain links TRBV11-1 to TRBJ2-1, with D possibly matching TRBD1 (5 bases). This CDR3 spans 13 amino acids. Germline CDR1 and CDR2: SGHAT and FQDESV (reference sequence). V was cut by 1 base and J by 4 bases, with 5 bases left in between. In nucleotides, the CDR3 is TGTGCCAGCAGCTTAGACAGGTACAATGAGCAGTTCTTC. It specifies CASSLDRYNEQFF.

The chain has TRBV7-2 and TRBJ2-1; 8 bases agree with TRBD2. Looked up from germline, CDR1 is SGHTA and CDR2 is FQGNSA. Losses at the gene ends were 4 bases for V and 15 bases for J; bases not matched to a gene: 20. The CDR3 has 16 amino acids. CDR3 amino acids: CASSSPPGLGIGKGFF. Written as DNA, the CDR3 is TGTGCCAGCAGCTCCCCCCCGGGACTAGGGATTGGTAAGGGGTTCTTC. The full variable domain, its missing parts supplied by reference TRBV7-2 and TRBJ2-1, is GAGVSQSPSNKVTEKGKDVELRCDPISGHTALYWYRQSLGQGLEFLIYFQGNSAPDKSGLPSDRFSAERTGGSVSTLTIQRTQQEDSAVYLCASSSPPGLGIGKGFFGPGTRLTVL.

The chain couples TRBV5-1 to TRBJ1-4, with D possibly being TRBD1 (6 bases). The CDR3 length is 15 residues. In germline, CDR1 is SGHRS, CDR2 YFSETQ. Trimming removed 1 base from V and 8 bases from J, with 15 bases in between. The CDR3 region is CASSLFGGQGEKLFF. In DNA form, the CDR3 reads TGCGCCAGCAGCTTGTTCGGGGGGCAGGGAGAAAAACTGTTTTTT.

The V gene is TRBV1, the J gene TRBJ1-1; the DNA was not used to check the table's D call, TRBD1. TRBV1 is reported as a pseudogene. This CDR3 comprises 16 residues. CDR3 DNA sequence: TGCACCAGCAGCCACCGGACAGGCAGACTCAACACTGAAGCTTTCTTT. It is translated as CTSSHRTGRLNTEAFF.

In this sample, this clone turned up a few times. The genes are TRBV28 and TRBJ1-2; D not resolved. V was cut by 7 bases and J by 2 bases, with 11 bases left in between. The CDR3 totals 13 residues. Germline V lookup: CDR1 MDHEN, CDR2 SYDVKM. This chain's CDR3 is CASTPGRNYGYTF. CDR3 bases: TGTGCCAGCACTCCTGGGAGGAACTATGGCTACACCTTC.

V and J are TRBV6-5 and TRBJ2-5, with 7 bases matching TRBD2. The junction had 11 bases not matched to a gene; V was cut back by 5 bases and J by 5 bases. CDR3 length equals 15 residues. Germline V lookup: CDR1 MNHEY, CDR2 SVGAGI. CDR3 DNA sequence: TGTGCCAGCAGTCCTTCTGGGGGGGTCTTTGAGACCCAGTACTTC. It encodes CASSPSGGVFETQYF.

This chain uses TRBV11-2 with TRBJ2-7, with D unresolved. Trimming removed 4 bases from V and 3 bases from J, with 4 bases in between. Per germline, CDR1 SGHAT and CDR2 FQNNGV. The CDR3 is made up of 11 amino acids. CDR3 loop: CASSSSYEQYF. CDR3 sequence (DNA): TGTGCCAGCAGCTCCAGCTACGAGCAGTACTTC.

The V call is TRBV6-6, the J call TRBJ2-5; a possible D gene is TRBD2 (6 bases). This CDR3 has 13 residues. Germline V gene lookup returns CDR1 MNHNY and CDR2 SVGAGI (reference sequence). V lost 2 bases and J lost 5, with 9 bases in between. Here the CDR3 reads CASSYGGSETQYF. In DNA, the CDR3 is TGTGCCAGCAGTTACGGGGGGTCGGAGACCCAGTACTTC.

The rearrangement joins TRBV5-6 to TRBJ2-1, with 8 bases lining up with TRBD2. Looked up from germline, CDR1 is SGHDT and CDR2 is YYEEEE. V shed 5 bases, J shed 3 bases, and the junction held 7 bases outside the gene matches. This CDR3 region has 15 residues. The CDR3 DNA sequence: TGTGCCAGCAGGAACACGGGGGGGCTCTACAATGAGCAGTTCTTC. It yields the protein CASRNTGGLYNEQFF.

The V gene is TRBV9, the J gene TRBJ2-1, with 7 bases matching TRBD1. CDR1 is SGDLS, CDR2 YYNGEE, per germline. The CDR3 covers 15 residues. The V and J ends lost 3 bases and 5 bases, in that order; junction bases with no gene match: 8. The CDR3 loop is CASSGFRDSNNEQFF. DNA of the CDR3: TGTGCCAGCAGCGGTTTCCGGGACAGCAACAATGAGCAGTTCTTC.

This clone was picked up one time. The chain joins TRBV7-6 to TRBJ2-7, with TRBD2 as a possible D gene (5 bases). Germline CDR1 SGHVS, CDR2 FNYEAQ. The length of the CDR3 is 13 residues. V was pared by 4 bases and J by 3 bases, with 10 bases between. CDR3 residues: CASSSTRGYEQYF. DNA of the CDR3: TGTGCCAGCAGCTCGACCCGGGGCTACGAGCAGTACTTC.

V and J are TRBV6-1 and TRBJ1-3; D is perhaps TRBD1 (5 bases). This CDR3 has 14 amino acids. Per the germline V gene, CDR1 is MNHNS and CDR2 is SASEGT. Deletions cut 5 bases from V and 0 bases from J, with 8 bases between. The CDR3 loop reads CASSQGASGNTIYF. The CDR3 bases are TGTGCCAGCAGTCAGGGCGCCTCTGGAAACACCATATATTTT.

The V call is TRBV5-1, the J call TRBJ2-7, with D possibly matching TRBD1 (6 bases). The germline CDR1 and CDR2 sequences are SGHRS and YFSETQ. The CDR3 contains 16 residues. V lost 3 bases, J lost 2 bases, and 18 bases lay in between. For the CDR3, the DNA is TGCGCCAGCAGCTATGCTACCGGGACAAACCCCTACGAGCAGTACTTC. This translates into CASSYATGTNPYEQYF.